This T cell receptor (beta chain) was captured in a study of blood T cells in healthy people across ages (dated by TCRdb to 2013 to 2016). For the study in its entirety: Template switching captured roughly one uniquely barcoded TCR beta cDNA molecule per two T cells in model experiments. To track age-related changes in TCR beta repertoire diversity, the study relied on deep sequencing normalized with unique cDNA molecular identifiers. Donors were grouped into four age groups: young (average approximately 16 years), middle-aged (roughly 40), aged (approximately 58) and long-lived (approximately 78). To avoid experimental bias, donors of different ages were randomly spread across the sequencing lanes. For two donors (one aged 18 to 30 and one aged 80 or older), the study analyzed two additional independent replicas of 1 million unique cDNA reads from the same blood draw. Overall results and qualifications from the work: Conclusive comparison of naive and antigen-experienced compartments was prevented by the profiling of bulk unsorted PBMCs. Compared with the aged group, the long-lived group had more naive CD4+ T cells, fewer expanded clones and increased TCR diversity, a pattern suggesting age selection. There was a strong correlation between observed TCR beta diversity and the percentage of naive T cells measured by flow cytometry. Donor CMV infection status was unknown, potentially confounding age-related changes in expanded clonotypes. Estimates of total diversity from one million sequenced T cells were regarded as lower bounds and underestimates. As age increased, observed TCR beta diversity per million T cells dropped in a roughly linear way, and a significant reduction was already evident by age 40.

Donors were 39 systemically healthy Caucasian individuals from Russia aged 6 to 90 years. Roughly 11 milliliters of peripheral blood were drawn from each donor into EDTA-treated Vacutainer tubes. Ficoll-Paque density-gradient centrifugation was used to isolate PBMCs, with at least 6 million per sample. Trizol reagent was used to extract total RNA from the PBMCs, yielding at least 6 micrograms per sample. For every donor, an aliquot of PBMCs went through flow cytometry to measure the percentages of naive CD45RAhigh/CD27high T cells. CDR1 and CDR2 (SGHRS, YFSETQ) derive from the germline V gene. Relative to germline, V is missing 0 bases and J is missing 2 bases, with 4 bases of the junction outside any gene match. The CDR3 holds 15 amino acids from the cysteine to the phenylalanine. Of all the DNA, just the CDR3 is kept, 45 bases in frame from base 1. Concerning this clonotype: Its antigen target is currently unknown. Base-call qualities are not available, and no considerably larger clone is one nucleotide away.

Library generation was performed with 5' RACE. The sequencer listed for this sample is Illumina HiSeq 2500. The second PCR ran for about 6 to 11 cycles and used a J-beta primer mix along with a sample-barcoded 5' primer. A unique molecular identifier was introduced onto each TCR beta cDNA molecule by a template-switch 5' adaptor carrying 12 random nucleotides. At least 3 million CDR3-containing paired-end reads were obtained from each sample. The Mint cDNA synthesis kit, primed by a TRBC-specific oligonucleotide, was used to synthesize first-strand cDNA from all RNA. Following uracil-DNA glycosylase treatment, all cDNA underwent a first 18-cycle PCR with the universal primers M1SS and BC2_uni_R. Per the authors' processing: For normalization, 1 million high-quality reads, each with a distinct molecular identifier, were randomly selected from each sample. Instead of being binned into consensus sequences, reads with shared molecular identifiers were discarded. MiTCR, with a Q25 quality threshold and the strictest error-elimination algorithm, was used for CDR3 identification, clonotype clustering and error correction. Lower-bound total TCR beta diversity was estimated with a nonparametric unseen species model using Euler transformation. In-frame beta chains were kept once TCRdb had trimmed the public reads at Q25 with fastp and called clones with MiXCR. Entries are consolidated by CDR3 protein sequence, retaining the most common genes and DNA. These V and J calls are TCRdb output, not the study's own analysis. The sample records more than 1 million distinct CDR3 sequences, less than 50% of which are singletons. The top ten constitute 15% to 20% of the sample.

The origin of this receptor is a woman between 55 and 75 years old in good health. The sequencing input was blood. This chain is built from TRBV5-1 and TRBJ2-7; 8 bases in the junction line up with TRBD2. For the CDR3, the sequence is CASSLETGGPYEQYF. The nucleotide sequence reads TGCGCCAGCAGCTTGGAAACGGGAGGGCCCTACGAGCAGTACTTC.